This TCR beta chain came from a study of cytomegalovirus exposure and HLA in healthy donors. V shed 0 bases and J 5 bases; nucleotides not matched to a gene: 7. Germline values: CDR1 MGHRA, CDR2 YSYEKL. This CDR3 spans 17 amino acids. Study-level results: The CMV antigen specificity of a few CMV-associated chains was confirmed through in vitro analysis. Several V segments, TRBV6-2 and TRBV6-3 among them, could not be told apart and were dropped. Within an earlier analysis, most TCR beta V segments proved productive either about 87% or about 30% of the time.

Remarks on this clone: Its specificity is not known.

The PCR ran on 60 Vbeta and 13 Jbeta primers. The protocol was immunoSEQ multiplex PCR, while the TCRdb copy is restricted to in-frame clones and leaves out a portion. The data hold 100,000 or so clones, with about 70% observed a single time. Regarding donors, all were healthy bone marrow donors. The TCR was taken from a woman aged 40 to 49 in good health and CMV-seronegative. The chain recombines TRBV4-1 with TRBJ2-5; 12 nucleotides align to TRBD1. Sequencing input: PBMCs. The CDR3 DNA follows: TGCGCCAGCAGCCAAGATAAGGGGACAGGGGGCCTGGAGACCCAGTACTTC. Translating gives CASSQDKGTGGLETQYF.